The rows below give T cell receptor beta chains drawn from one sample of a study of T cells in Graves' hyperthyroidism and ophthalmopathy. TCRdb ran MiXCR on the multiplex PCR reads and lists one entry per CDR3 protein. The sample contains some 720,000 distinct CDR3 sequences, about 16% of which appear only once. Source material: blood. The receptors were sampled from a man aged 18 to 29 with Graves' hyperthyroidism. CDR3s include the opening cysteine and the closing phenylalanine or tryptophan. The order of the fields is J gene, D gene, V gene, clone size, CDR3 DNA, CDR3 protein. D genes are given only for firm matches. For some rows the clone size is stated as once, few or many, or as a class when expanded; others skip it.

j_gene: TRBJ1-2
d_gene: .
v_gene: TRBV30
abundance: few
CDR3nt: TGTGCCTGTTCCCAGGGACCGTATGGCTACACCTTC
CDR3aa: CACSQGPYGYTF

j_gene: TRBJ2-7
d_gene: .
v_gene: TRBV20-1
abundance: .
CDR3nt: TGCAGTGCTAAGGACGCCTACGAGCAGTACTTC
CDR3aa: CSAKDAYEQYF

j_gene: TRBJ2-3
d_gene: TRBD2
v_gene: TRBV7-9
abundance: many
CDR3nt: TGTGCCAGCAGCGGCTGGACTAGCGCGACTCCGGCAGATACGCAGTATTTT
CDR3aa: CASSGWTSATPADTQYF

j_gene: TRBJ1-5
d_gene: TRBD1
v_gene: TRBV19
abundance: .
CDR3nt: TGTGCCAGTAGTATATCCGGGACAGGGGATCAGCCCCAGCATTTT
CDR3aa: CASSISGTGDQPQHF

j_gene: TRBJ1-1
d_gene: .
v_gene: TRBV27
abundance: .
CDR3nt: TGTGCCAGCAGTCCCCTACAGGGTAATGAAGCTTTCTTT
CDR3aa: CASSPLQGNEAFF

j_gene: TRBJ1-5
d_gene: .
v_gene: TRBV10-3
abundance: .
CDR3nt: TGTGCCATGTCACCGGGAAGCGGCAATCAGCCCCAGCATTTT
CDR3aa: CAMSPGSGNQPQHF

j_gene: TRBJ2-2
d_gene: .
v_gene: TRBV6-1
abundance: .
CDR3nt: TGTGCCAGCACCGCCCTGACAGGTACCGGGGAGCTGTTTTTT
CDR3aa: CASTALTGTGELFF

j_gene: TRBJ1-5
d_gene: TRBD1
v_gene: TRBV5-4
abundance: few
CDR3nt: TGTGCCAGCAGCGTACAGGGGAAAGGACAGCCCCAGCATTTT
CDR3aa: CASSVQGKGQPQHF

j_gene: TRBJ2-3
d_gene: TRBD1
v_gene: TRBV28
abundance: many
CDR3nt: TGTGCCAGCAGTTTGACAGGGAGCACAGATACGCAGTATTTT
CDR3aa: CASSLTGSTDTQYF

j_gene: TRBJ1-2
d_gene: .
v_gene: TRBV11-2
abundance: many
CDR3nt: TGTGCCAGCAGATCAGGGCAGAACTATGGCTACACCTTC
CDR3aa: CASRSGQNYGYTF

j_gene: TRBJ2-7
d_gene: TRBD1
v_gene: TRBV6-5
abundance: many
CDR3nt: TGTGCCAGCAGTTACAGCTTGACAGGGGAGAAGAACGAGCAGTACTTC
CDR3aa: CASSYSLTGEKNEQYF

j_gene: TRBJ2-7
d_gene: .
v_gene: TRBV12-3/TRBV12-4
abundance: few
CDR3nt: TGTGCCAGCAGTTCGGACGACTACGAGCAGTACTTC
CDR3aa: CASSSDDYEQYF

j_gene: TRBJ2-2
d_gene: TRBD1
v_gene: TRBV7-9
abundance: few
CDR3nt: TGTGCCGGGACAGAGGGCACCGGGGAGCTGTTTTTT
CDR3aa: CAGTEGTGELFF

j_gene: TRBJ2-7
d_gene: TRBD1
v_gene: TRBV12-3/TRBV12-4
abundance: many
CDR3nt: TGTGCCAGCAGGGGTGACAGGGGCTACGAGCAGTACTTC
CDR3aa: CASRGDRGYEQYF

j_gene: TRBJ2-2
d_gene: .
v_gene: TRBV12-3/TRBV12-4
abundance: many
CDR3nt: TGTGCCAGCGGGGCGGGGCCCTCTCCCGGGGAGCTGTTTTTT
CDR3aa: CASGAGPSPGELFF

j_gene: TRBJ1-1
d_gene: TRBD1
v_gene: TRBV28
abundance: .
CDR3nt: TGTGCCAGCAGTTTCTTGACAGGGGGCACTGAAGCTTTCTTT
CDR3aa: CASSFLTGGTEAFF

j_gene: TRBJ2-7
d_gene: TRBD2
v_gene: TRBV10-3
abundance: .
CDR3nt: TGTGCCACCGAAGGGACTAGCGGGAGTGCGGCCTACGAGCAGTACTTC
CDR3aa: CATEGTSGSAAYEQYF

j_gene: TRBJ2-7
d_gene: TRBD1
v_gene: TRBV28
abundance: many
CDR3nt: TGTGCCAGCAGCTTAAGCCGGGACAGGTCCTACGAGCAGTACTTC
CDR3aa: CASSLSRDRSYEQYF

j_gene: TRBJ2-6
d_gene: .
v_gene: TRBV11-2
abundance: .
CDR3nt: TGTGCCAGCAGCTACCGCTCTGGGGCCAACGTCCTGACTTTC
CDR3aa: CASSYRSGANVLTF

j_gene: TRBJ1-2
d_gene: .
v_gene: TRBV12-3/TRBV12-4
abundance: many
CDR3nt: TGTGCCAGCAGTTGGGACGGAGCTAACTATGGCTACACCTTC
CDR3aa: CASSWDGANYGYTF

j_gene: TRBJ1-6
d_gene: TRBD1
v_gene: TRBV2
abundance: .
CDR3nt: TGTGCCACCAATGAGGGGACAGTTAACCAAGCCCTCCACTTT
CDR3aa: CATNEGTVNQALHF

j_gene: TRBJ2-7
d_gene: TRBD1
v_gene: TRBV29-1
abundance: few
CDR3nt: TGCAGCATCGAGGGGACAGGGCGCTTCTACGAGCAGTACTTC
CDR3aa: CSIEGTGRFYEQYF

j_gene: TRBJ2-5
d_gene: TRBD1
v_gene: TRBV20-1
abundance: many
CDR3nt: TGCAGTGCTAGAGATATGGGACAGGATCAAGAGACCCAGTACTTC
CDR3aa: CSARDMGQDQETQYF

j_gene: TRBJ2-5
d_gene: .
v_gene: TRBV7-2
abundance: few
CDR3nt: TGTGCCAGCAGCCTGACAGTTCTGCCCGTGGCCCAGTACTTC
CDR3aa: CASSLTVLPVAQYF

j_gene: TRBJ1-4
d_gene: TRBD1
v_gene: TRBV12-3/TRBV12-4
abundance: many
CDR3nt: TGTGCCAGCAGTACACGGACAGGCAGGGAAAAACTGTTTTTT
CDR3aa: CASSTRTGREKLFF

j_gene: TRBJ1-2
d_gene: TRBD1
v_gene: TRBV9
abundance: .
CDR3nt: TGTGCCAGCAGCGCGGAAGGGACAGGGTTCCCTGGCTACACCTTC
CDR3aa: CASSAEGTGFPGYTF

j_gene: TRBJ2-3
d_gene: TRBD1
v_gene: TRBV24-1
abundance: many
CDR3nt: TGTGCCACCAGTGATCCGGGACAGAGCACAGATACGCAGTATTTT
CDR3aa: CATSDPGQSTDTQYF

j_gene: TRBJ2-7
d_gene: TRBD2
v_gene: TRBV20-1
abundance: .
CDR3nt: TGCAGTGCTAGAGGGGGGCGGGGGGGGGGAGGAAGCTCCTACGAGCAGTACTTC
CDR3aa: CSARGGRGGGGSSYEQYF

j_gene: TRBJ2-1
d_gene: .
v_gene: TRBV30
abundance: .
CDR3nt: TGTGCCTGGAGTCCGGACAGATATGAGCAGTTCTTC
CDR3aa: CAWSPDRYEQFF

j_gene: TRBJ1-1
d_gene: TRBD1
v_gene: TRBV2
abundance: few
CDR3nt: TGTGCCAGCATCATTCCGGCAGGGGGCTACACTGAAGCTTTCTTT
CDR3aa: CASIIPAGGYTEAFF

j_gene: TRBJ2-1
d_gene: .
v_gene: TRBV20-1
abundance: few
CDR3nt: TGCAGTGTCGAGTACAATGAGCAGTTCTTC
CDR3aa: CSVEYNEQFF

j_gene: TRBJ2-1
d_gene: .
v_gene: TRBV28
abundance: once
CDR3nt: TGTGCCAGCGGCCCAGGGGGGGGAAGGGGCGATGAGCAGTTCTTC
CDR3aa: CASGPGGGRGDEQFF

j_gene: TRBJ1-5
d_gene: .
v_gene: TRBV28
abundance: many
CDR3nt: TGTGCCAGCAGTTTCATGTGGGGGGTCGGTCAGCCCCAGCATTTT
CDR3aa: CASSFMWGVGQPQHF